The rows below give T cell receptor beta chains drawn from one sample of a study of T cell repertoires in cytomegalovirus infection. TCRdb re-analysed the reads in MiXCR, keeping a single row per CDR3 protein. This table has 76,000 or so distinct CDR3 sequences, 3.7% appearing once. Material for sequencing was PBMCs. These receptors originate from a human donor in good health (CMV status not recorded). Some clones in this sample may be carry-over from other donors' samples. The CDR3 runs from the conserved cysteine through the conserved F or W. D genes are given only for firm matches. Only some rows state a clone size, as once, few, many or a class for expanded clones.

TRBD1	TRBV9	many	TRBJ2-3	CASSTRQGSDTQYF	TGTGCCAGCAGCACCCGACAGGGATCGGATACGCAGTATTTT
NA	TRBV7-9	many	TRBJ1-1	CASSWVGPGTEAFF	NA
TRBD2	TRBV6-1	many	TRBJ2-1	CASVGGLAGGQSYNEQFF	TGTGCCAGCGTGGGGGGACTAGCGGGGGGCCAATCCTACAATGAGCAGTTCTTC
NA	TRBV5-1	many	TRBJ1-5	CASSEAGNQPQHF	TGCGCCAGCAGTGAGGCAGGGAATCAGCCCCAGCATTTT
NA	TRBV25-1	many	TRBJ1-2	CASSDPYNYGYTF	TGTGCCAGCAGTGATCCGTATAACTATGGCTACACCTTC
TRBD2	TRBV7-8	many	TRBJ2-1	CASSPRLGLAGGRNEQFF	TGTGCCAGCAGCCCGCGACTTGGACTAGCGGGGGGTCGGAATGAGCAGTTCTTC
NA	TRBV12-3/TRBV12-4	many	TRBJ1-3	CASRLDRTYSGNTIYF	TGTGCCAGCAGGTTAGACAGGACATACTCTGGAAACACCATATATTTT
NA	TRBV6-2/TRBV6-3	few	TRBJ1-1	CASSYGGEAFF	TGTGCCAGCAGTTACGGAGGTGAAGCTTTCTTT
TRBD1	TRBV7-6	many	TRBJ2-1	CASSHPGTGGINEQFF	TGTGCCAGCAGCCACCCCGGAACAGGGGGGATCAATGAGCAGTTCTTC
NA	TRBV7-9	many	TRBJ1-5	CASSPRQDQPQHF	TGTGCCAGCAGCCCCAGACAGGATCAGCCCCAGCATTTT
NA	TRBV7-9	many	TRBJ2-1	CASSFSGTYNEQFF	TGTGCCAGCAGCTTTAGCGGAACCTACAATGAGCAGTTCTTC
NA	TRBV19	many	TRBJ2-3	CASSRRPAVTDTQYF	TGTGCCAGTAGTAGGAGACCAGCCGTCACAGATACGCAGTATTTT
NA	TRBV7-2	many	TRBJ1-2	CASSPRLGANYGYTF	TGTGCCAGCAGCCCGAGGCTCGGAGCTAACTATGGCTACACCTTC
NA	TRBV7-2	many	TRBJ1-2	CASSSRGPGGYGYTF	TGTGCCAGCAGCTCCAGGGGCCCGGGGGGTTATGGCTACACCTTC
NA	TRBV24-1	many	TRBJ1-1	CATSSWENTEAFF	TGTGCCACCAGTTCATGGGAGAACACTGAAGCTTTCTTT
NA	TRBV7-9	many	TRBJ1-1	CASSLRHKNTEAFF	TGTGCCAGCAGCTTACGGCACAAGAACACTGAAGCTTTCTTT
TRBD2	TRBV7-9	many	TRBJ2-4	CASSYQRGGAAKNIQYF	TGTGCCAGCAGCTACCAGCGGGGGGGCGCAGCCAAAAACATTCAGTACTTC
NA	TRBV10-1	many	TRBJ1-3	CASSDRWRRQGNTIYF	TGCGCCAGCAGTGACCGGTGGCGTCGACAAGGAAACACCATATATTTT
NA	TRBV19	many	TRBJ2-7	CASRPGHNYEQYF	TGTGCCAGTAGACCGGGACACAACTACGAGCAGTACTTC
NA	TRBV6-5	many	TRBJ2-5	CASSYSGRGQETQYF	TGTGCCAGCAGTTACTCGGGTCGAGGCCAAGAGACCCAGTACTTC
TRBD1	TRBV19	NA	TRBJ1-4	CASGTGGNEKLFF	TGTGCCAGCGGGACAGGGGGCAATGAAAAACTGTTTTTT
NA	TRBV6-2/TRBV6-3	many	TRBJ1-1	CASSPSMGKNTEAFF	TGTGCCAGCAGCCCCTCGATGGGGAAGAACACTGAAGCTTTCTTT
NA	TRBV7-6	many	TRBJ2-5	CASSLTGGGETQYF	TGTGCCAGCAGCCTCACAGGGGGGGGGGAGACCCAGTACTTC
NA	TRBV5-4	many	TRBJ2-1	CASSLEGGQFEQFF	TGTGCCAGCAGCTTGGAGGGGGGGCAGTTTGAGCAGTTCTTC
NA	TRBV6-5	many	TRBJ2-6	CASSYPGAAGANVLTF	TGTGCCAGCAGTTACCCGGGTGCTGCTGGGGCCAACGTCCTGACTTTC
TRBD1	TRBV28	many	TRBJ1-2	CASSLQGGGDGYTF	TGTGCCAGCAGTTTACAGGGGGGAGGGGATGGCTACACCTTC
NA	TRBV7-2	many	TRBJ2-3	CASSLGPAGGFSDTQYF	TGTGCCAGCAGCTTAGGTCCGGCTGGTGGGTTTTCAGATACGCAGTATTTT
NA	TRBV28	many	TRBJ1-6	CASSFYTRLQLNSPLHF	TGTGCCAGCAGTTTTTATACGCGTTTACAGCTTAATTCACCCCTCCACTTT
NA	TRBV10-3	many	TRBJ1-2	CATEGVANYGYTF	TGTGCCACCGAAGGGGTAGCTAACTATGGCTACACCTTC
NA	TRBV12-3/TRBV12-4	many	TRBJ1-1	CASSPTEGVNTEAFF	TGTGCCAGCAGTCCTACCGAAGGGGTGAACACTGAAGCTTTCTTT
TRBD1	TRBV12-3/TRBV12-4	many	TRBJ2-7	CASSKWTGFEQYF	TGTGCCAGCAGTAAATGGACAGGGTTTGAGCAGTACTTC
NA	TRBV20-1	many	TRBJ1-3	CSARTTGIIYF	TGCAGTGCTAGAACCACAGGGATCATATATTTT
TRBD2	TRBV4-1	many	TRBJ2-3	CASSHQTGGGDTQYF	TGCGCCAGCAGCCACCAAACGGGGGGAGGAGATACGCAGTATTTT
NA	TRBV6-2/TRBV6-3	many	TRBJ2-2	CATRRSGSTGELFF	TGTGCCACCCGTCGAAGTGGGTCGACCGGGGAGCTGTTTTTT
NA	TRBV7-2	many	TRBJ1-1	CASSLVFEGDGRAFF	TGTGCCAGCAGCTTAGTGTTTGAAGGGGACGGCAGGGCTTTCTTT
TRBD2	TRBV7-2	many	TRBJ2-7	CASSFWASGVSSSYEQYF	TGTGCCAGCAGCTTTTGGGCTAGCGGAGTATCCTCCTCCTACGAGCAGTACTTC
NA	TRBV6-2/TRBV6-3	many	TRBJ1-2	CASRKDGDYGYTF	TGTGCCAGCAGAAAAGACGGGGACTATGGCTACACCTTC
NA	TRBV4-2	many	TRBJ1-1	CASSQDPRGGEAFF	TGTGCCAGCAGCCAAGACCCGAGGGGAGGTGAAGCTTTCTTT
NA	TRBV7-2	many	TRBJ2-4	CASSLPGNIQYF	TGTGCCAGCTCCCTTCCGGGGAACATTCAGTACTTC
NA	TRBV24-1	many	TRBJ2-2	CATSDRDQNTGELFF	TGTGCCACCAGTGACCGAGACCAGAACACCGGGGAGCTGTTTTTT
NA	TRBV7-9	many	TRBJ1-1	CASSLRARARSTEAFF	TGTGCCAGCAGCTTACGGGCTCGGGCCCGGAGCACTGAAGCTTTCTTT
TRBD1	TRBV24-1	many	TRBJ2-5	CATGTGGIETQYF	TGTGCCACAGGGACAGGGGGCATCGAGACCCAGTACTTC
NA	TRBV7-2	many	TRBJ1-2	CASSLAGSGIGYTF	TGTGCCAGCAGCTTAGCGGGGTCAGGGATTGGCTACACCTTC
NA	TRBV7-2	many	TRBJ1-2	CASSQGHLNYGYTF	TGTGCCAGCAGCCAGGGACACCTTAACTATGGCTACACCTTC
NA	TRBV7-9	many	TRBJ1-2	CASSLEWQGYGYTF	TGTGCCAGCAGCTTAGAGTGGCAGGGCTATGGCTACACCTTC
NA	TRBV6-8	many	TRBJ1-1	CASSYSLNYIPKAFF	TGTGCCAGCAGTTACTCGTTAAATTATATACCTAAAGCTTTCTTT
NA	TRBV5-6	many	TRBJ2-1	CASSSGAHNEQFF	TGTGCCAGCAGCTCGGGGGCCCACAATGAGCAGTTCTTC
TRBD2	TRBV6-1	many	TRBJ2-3	CASSELAGGPGTDTQYF	TGTGCCAGCAGTGAACTAGCGGGGGGGCCTGGCACAGATACGCAGTATTTT
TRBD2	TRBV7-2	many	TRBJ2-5	CASSPTSGGLRLKTQYF	TGTGCCAGCAGCCCTACTAGCGGGGGGCTGAGGCTTAAGACCCAGTACTTC
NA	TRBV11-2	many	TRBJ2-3	CASSSNGLTDTQYF	TGTGCCAGCAGCTCGAACGGCCTCACAGATACGCAGTATTTT
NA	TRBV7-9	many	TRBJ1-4	CASSSPGMREKLFF	TGTGCCAGCAGCTCCCCGGGGATGCGTGAAAAACTGTTTTTT
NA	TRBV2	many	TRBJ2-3	CASSRPPSGTDTQYF	TGTGCCAGCAGCCGTCCACCTAGCGGCACAGATACGCAGTATTTT
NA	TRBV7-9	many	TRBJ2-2	CASRSIGTGELFF	TGTGCCAGCAGATCCATTGGCACCGGGGAGCTGTTTTTT
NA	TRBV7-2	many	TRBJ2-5	CASRTGGGETQYF	TGTGCCAGCAGAACAGGGGGGGGGGAGACCCAGTACTTC